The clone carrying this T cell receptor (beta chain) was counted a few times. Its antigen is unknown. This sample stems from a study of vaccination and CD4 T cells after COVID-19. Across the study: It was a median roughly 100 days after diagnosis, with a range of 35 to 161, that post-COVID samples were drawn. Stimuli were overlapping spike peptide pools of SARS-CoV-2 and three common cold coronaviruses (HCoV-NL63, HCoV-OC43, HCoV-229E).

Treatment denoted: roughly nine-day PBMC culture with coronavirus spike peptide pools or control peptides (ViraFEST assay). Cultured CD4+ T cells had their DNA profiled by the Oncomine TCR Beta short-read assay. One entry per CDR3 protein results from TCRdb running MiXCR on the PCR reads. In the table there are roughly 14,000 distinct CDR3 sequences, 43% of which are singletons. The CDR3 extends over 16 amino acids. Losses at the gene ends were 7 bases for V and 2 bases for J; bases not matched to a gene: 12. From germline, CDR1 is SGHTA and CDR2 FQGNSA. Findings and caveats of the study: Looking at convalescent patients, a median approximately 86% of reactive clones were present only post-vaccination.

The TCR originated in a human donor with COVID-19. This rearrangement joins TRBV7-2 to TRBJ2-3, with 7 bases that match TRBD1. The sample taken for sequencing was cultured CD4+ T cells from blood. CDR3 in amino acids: CASNPIDRAYTDTQYF. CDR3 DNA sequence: TGTGCCAGCAATCCGATTGACAGGGCCTACACAGATACGCAGTATTTT. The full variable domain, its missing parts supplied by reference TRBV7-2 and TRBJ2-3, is GAGVSQSPSNKVTEKGKDVELRCDPISGHTALYWYRQSLGQGLEFLIYFQGNSAPDKSGLPSDRFSAERTGGSVSTLTIQRTQQEDSAVYLCASNPIDRAYTDTQYFGPGTRLTVL.